These T cell receptor beta chains were read from a single sample in a study of OX40 agonist ivuxolimab in advanced cancers. Libraries were prepared by immunoSEQ multiplex PCR; TCRdb keeps only in-frame clonotypes and omits some of them. The sample lists tens of thousands of clones, 90% occurring once. Sample: CD4+ or CD8+ T cells sorted from blood, taken in a trial of the OX40 agonist ivuxolimab. All receptors derive from an adult with an advanced solid tumor such as melanoma, head and neck, liver or kidney cancer. Both conserved end residues are part of each CDR3. A D gene is named only where the DNA matches it firmly. Not every row has a clone size; where given, it reads once, few, many or a size class.

CDR3 protein	CDR3 DNA	J gene	V gene	CDR3 length	clone size	D gene
CASSRNDRGVNTEAFF	TGTGCCAGCAGCCGAAATGATAGGGGGGTGAACACTGAAGCTTTCTTT	TRBJ1-1	TRBV12-1	16	.	.
CASSLSFYGYTF	TGCGCCAGCAGCTTAAGCTTCTATGGCTACACCTTC	TRBJ1-2	TRBV5-1	12	.	.
CAWRYKGLATNEKLFF	TGTGCCTGGAGATATAAGGGGTTGGCAACTAATGAAAAACTGTTTTTT	TRBJ1-4	TRBV30	16	.	.
CASSQGNGIGQGGKETQYF	TGTGCCAGCAGCCAAGGAAACGGGATCGGACAGGGAGGTAAGGAGACCCAGTACTTC	TRBJ2-5	TRBV14	19	.	TRBD1
CAWRASQFQETQYF	TGTGCCTGGAGGGCCTCCCAATTCCAAGAGACCCAGTACTTC	TRBJ2-5	TRBV30	14	few	.
CAWRGQGYYEQYF	TGTGCCTGGAGAGGACAGGGTTACTACGAGCAGTACTTC	TRBJ2-7	TRBV30	13	.	TRBD1
CASSQDRGHTGELFF	TGCGCCAGCAGTCAAGACAGGGGGCACACCGGGGAGCTGTTTTTT	TRBJ2-2	TRBV23-1	15	once	TRBD1
CASSLGTEAAYGYTF	TGTGCCAGCAGCCTCGGGACGGAGGCAGCCTATGGCTACACCTTC	TRBJ1-2	TRBV11-2	15	.	.
CASSLSPLNTGELFF	TGTGCCAGCAGCTTAAGCCCCCTTAACACCGGGGAGCTGTTTTTT	TRBJ2-2	TRBV7-2	15	.	.
CASSEQGGNQPQHF	TGTGCCAGCAGTGAGCAGGGCGGCAATCAGCCCCAGCATTTT	TRBJ1-5	TRBV27	14	.	.
CASRRGQGGYEQYF	TGTGCCAGCAGGAGAGGACAGGGAGGCTACGAGCAGTACTTC	TRBJ2-7	TRBV6-1	14	.	TRBD1
CASSLGTSGSEQYF	TGCGCCAGCAGCTTAGGGACTAGCGGGAGCGAGCAGTACTTC	TRBJ2-7	TRBV5-1	14	.	TRBD2
CASSLEGANTGELFF	TGTGCCAGCAGCTTAGAGGGGGCGAACACCGGGGAGCTGTTTTTT	TRBJ2-2	TRBV11-2	15	.	.
CASRDMSGGARNEQFF	TGTGCCAGCAGAGACATGAGCGGGGGGGCCAGAAATGAGCAGTTCTTC	TRBJ2-1	TRBV28	16	.	TRBD2
CASSLTYGLGDTQYF	TGTGCCAGCAGTCTCACATACGGGCTCGGAGATACGCAGTATTTT	TRBJ2-3	TRBV27	15	.	.
CASSPPPGGPSSYEQYF	TGTGCCAGCAGTCCCCCACCAGGGGGCCCTAGCTCCTACGAGCAGTACTTC	TRBJ2-7	TRBV28	17	.	TRBD1
CASSPRGVGTGELFF	TGTGCCAGCAGCCCACGGGGGGTAGGAACCGGGGAGCTGTTTTTT	TRBJ2-2	TRBV6-6	15	.	TRBD2
CASSVQGGETQYF	TGTGCCAGCAGCGTCCAGGGCGGGGAGACCCAGTACTTC	TRBJ2-5	TRBV9	13	.	.
CASSVGGGQGARELFF	TGTGCCAGCAGCGTCGGAGGGGGACAGGGGGCTCGGGAGCTGTTTTTT	TRBJ2-2	TRBV9	16	.	TRBD1
CASRETGDGARAEAFF	TGTGCCAGCAGGGAGACCGGGGATGGGGCTAGGGCTGAAGCTTTCTTT	TRBJ1-1	TRBV7-2	16	once	.
CASSKGSGELFF	TGTGCCAGCAGCAAGGGGAGCGGGGAGCTGTTTTTT	TRBJ2-2	TRBV9	12	.	.
CASTLGVEAFF	TGTGCCAGCACCCTCGGTGTTGAAGCTTTCTTT	TRBJ1-1	TRBV2	11	.	.
CASSQAGTGAEQFF	TGCGCCAGCAGCCAAGCCGGGACAGGGGCTGAGCAGTTCTTC	TRBJ2-1	TRBV4-3	14	once	TRBD1
CASSLIAVRVAYNSPLHF	TGTGCCAGCAGTTTAATCGCAGTCAGAGTCGCCTATAATTCACCCCTCCACTTT	TRBJ1-6	TRBV27	18	.	.
CASSPRVQSEAFF	TGTGCCAGCAGCCCACGGGTCCAGTCTGAAGCTTTCTTT	TRBJ1-1	TRBV14	13	.	.
CASSSGSFTDTQYF	TGTGCCTCGTCTTCGGGATCTTTCACAGATACGCAGTATTTT	TRBJ2-3	TRBV19	14	.	.
CASRGTATPYEQYF	TGTGCCAGCAGGGGGACAGCCACACCCTACGAGCAGTACTTC	TRBJ2-7	TRBV28	14	.	TRBD1
CASVKTGGTEAFF	TGTGCCAGCGTTAAGACAGGGGGGACTGAAGCTTTCTTT	TRBJ1-1	TRBV7-9	13	.	TRBD1
CASSQPGLAGEQYF	TGTGCCAGCAGCCAGCCGGGACTCGCGGGCGAGCAGTACTTC	TRBJ2-7	TRBV7-6	14	once	.
CSVSSGNYGYTF	TGCAGCGTTTCTTCAGGGAACTATGGCTACACCTTC	TRBJ1-2	TRBV29-1	12	.	.
CASRVGVSNQPQHF	TGTGCCAGCAGGGTAGGAGTAAGCAATCAGCCCCAGCATTTT	TRBJ1-5	TRBV28	14	.	.
CATSRDPGWGGEQFF	TGTGCCACCAGCAGAGATCCGGGATGGGGTGGTGAGCAGTTCTTC	TRBJ2-1	TRBV15	15	once	.
CASSRGQVNTGELFF	TGTGCCAGCAGTCGAGGACAGGTGAACACCGGGGAGCTGTTTTTT	TRBJ2-2	TRBV6-6	15	.	TRBD1
CASSLQIDQPQHF	TGCGCCAGCAGCTTACAGATAGATCAGCCCCAGCATTTT	TRBJ1-5	TRBV5-1	13	.	.
CASSPRDTPGGELFF	TGTGCCAGCAGCCCCCGGGACACCCCTGGCGGGGAGCTGTTTTTT	TRBJ2-2	TRBV5-8	15	.	.
CASSLGAGTISAEAFF	TGCGCCAGCAGCCTGGGCGCCGGGACAATCTCCGCTGAAGCTTTCTTT	TRBJ1-1	TRBV5-1	16	.	.
CAINPGTLNTGELFF	TGTGCCATCAATCCCGGGACTCTGAACACCGGGGAGCTGTTTTTT	TRBJ2-2	TRBV10-3	15	.	.
CASRSGTVLYGYTF	TGTGCCAGCAGGTCCGGGACAGTTCTCTATGGCTACACCTTC	TRBJ1-2	TRBV2	14	.	TRBD1
CVRSLTGTSGSSYNEQFF	TGTGTCAGAAGCTTAACCGGGACTAGCGGGAGTTCCTACAATGAGCAGTTCTTC	TRBJ2-1	TRBV7-5	18	.	.
CASSQGQGGPLNEKLFF	TGCGCCAGCAGCCAGGGACAGGGTGGCCCCTTAAATGAAAAACTGTTTTTT	TRBJ1-4	TRBV4-1	17	.	TRBD1
CASSERGMGTEAFF	TGTGCCAGCAGCGAGAGGGGAATGGGTACTGAAGCTTTCTTT	TRBJ1-1	TRBV9	14	.	.
CASSPFGGVDTGELFF	TGTGCCAGCTCACCCTTTGGAGGGGTGGACACCGGGGAGCTGTTTTTT	TRBJ2-2	TRBV18	16	.	.
CASSISGTLTEAFF	TGTGCCAGTAGTATATCCGGGACACTAACTGAAGCTTTCTTT	TRBJ1-1	TRBV19	14	.	.
CASSLVYPGEKLFF	TGTGCCAGCAGCTTAGTTTACCCCGGCGAAAAACTGTTTTTT	TRBJ1-4	TRBV7-9	14	.	.
CASSFQSSTDTQYF	TGCGCCAGCAGCTTTCAGTCTAGCACAGATACGCAGTATTTT	TRBJ2-3	TRBV5-1	14	.	.
CASSFGIGTATNEKLFF	TGTGCCAGCAGCTTCGGGATCGGGACTGCGACTAATGAAAAACTGTTTTTT	TRBJ1-4	TRBV5-4	17	.	.
CASSAGQGAGNHEQFF	TGTGCCAGCAGTGCTGGACAGGGGGCAGGTAACCATGAGCAGTTCTTC	TRBJ2-1	TRBV27	16	.	TRBD1
CASSLKRGDEQYF	TGTGCCAGCAGTTTGAAAAGGGGAGACGAGCAGTACTTC	TRBJ2-7	TRBV28	13	.	.
CSVELNYGYTF	TGCAGCGTTGAACTCAACTATGGCTACACCTTC	TRBJ1-2	TRBV29-1	11	once	.
CASSSAAGEKLFF	TGTGCCAGCTCATCCGCCGCGGGGGAAAAACTGTTTTTT	TRBJ1-4	TRBV18	13	.	.
CASSWTGQGDTGELFF	TGCGCCAGCAGCTGGACGGGACAGGGGGACACCGGGGAGCTGTTTTTT	TRBJ2-2	TRBV5-1	16	once	TRBD1